This TCR beta chain originates from a study of T-cell reconstitution after alpha-beta-depleted transplantation in children. V lost 2 bases and J lost 5, with 9 bases in between. Looked up from germline, CDR1 is SGHVS and CDR2 is FQNEAQ. The CDR3 covers 13 residues. As it was prepared, the TCRbeta library received unique molecular identifiers. Each CDR3 protein is one row after TCRdb ran MiXCR on the PCR reads. The sample contains fewer than 400,000 distinct CDR3 sequences, roughly 21% of which appear only once. Only a few counts were recorded for this clonotype. The clonotype comes from a human donor who donated a stem cell graft to a child with acute myeloid leukemia. The material was PBMCs from the stem cell graft donor, obtained from the stem cell graft. V and J are TRBV7-8 and TRBJ2-5, with D unclear. The CDR3 region has the DNA TGTGCCAGCAGCTTAACCCCGTTGGAGACCCAGTACTTC. It yields the protein CASSLTPLETQYF.